This TCR beta chain appears in the sequencing data of a study of vaccination effects on CD4 cells after COVID-19. Study conclusions and caveats: Clonal contraction was marked in infection- and vaccine-induced clones late after vaccination. Only 1 of 255 vaccine-induced clones from healthy vaccinees cross-reacted with common cold coronaviruses.

Expansion with viral peptide pools was applied to antigen-specific CD4+ T cells by the ViraFEST assay prior to sequencing. The authors isolated CD4+ T cells after around nine days of culture. Absence of prior SARS-CoV-2 infection characterized the vaccine recipients, who showed negative nucleocapsid antibodies. Wells of around 2 million PBMC each were grown with about 9.8 IU/ml IL-2 and around 10 ug/ml peptides. Cultures received IL-2 medium that replaced half the medium on days 3 and 7. Germline CDR1 SGHRS, CDR2 YFSETQ. CDR3 length: 18 residues. V was pared by 1 base and J by 1 base, with 15 bases between. Profiling relied on immunoSEQ multiplex PCR, and the TCRdb table lists in-frame clones only, not all of them. Among 50,000 or so clones listed, roughly 73% were seen once. As concerns this clone: What it recognizes is unknown.

V is TRBV5-1 and J is TRBJ2-6, with a possible D match to TRBD2 (6 bases). The source is a human donor who received a COVID-19 vaccine. The source material was CD4+ T cells from PBMCs cultured with HCoV-OC43 spike peptides, sampled before COVID-19 vaccination. Subset: HCoV-OC43 spike overlapping peptide pool stimulation. CDR3 residues: CASSLWDFGNSGANVLTF. The CDR3 region has the DNA TGCGCCAGCAGCTTGTGGGACTTCGGAAATTCTGGGGCCAACGTCCTGACTTTC.